This TCR beta chain appears in the sequencing data of a study of blood T cell repertoires in COVID-19. Original data processing: Amplifying reference gene primers gave estimates of nucleated cell counts. Produced via immunoSEQ multiplex PCR; TCRdb's table is partial and in-frame only. Clone size and the V and J calls come from that table; the DNA yielded D and trimming. The sample lists some 130,000 clones; roughly 86% were seen once. This clone was observed once. The CDR3 has 18 residues. The trim removed 4 bases at V and 7 bases at J, leaving 18 bases unmatched. Germline V gene data show CDR1 as SGHVS and CDR2 as FQNEAQ.

Source material: peripheral blood. V gene TRBV7-8 combines with J gene TRBJ2-5, with TRBD2 matching over 10 bases. The origin of this receptor is a woman in her 70s with COVID-19, enrolled during active disease. The chain's CDR3 is CASSSRLWSGGDIGTQYF. CDR3 coding DNA: TGTGCCAGCAGCTCCCGGCTGTGGAGCGGGGGGGATATAGGGACCCAGTACTTC. The entire variable domain, with the rest obtained from reference TRBV7-8 and TRBJ2-5, is as follows: GAGVSQSPRYKVAKRGQDVALRCDPISGHVSLFWYQQALGQGPEFLTYFQNEAQLDKSGLPSDRFFAERPEGSVSTLKIQRTQQEDSAVYLCASSSRLWSGGDIGTQYFGPGTRLLVL.